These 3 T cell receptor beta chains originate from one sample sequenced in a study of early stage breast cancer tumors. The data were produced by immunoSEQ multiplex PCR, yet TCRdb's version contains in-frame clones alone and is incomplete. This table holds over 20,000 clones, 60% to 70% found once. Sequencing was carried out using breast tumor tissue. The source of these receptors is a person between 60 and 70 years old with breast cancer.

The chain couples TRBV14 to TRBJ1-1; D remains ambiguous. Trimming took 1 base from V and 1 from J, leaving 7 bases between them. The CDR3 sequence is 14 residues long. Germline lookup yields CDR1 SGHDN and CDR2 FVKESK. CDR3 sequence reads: CASSQVAGNTEAFF. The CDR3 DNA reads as TGTGCCAGCAGCCAAGTTGCAGGGAACACTGAAGCTTTCTTT.

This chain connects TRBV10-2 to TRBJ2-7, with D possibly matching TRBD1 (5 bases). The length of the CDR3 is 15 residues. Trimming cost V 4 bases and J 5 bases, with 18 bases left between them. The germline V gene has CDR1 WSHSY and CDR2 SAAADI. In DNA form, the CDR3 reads TGCGCCAGCAGTGGGTCATTAGGGGTGGAAGACGAGCAGTACTTC. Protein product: CASSGSLGVEDEQYF.

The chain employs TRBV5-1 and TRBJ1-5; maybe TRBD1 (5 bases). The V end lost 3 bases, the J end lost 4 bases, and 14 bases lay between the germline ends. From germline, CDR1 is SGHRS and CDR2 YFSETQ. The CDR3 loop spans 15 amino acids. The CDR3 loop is CASSWEGSPNQPQHF. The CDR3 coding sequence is TGCGCCAGCAGCTGGGAGGGGTCCCCAAATCAGCCCCAGCATTTT. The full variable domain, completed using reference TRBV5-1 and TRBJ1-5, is KAGVTQTPRYLIKTRGQQVTLSCSPISGHRSVSWYQQTPGQGLQFLFEYFSETQRNKGNFPGRFSGRQFSNSRSEMNVSTLELGDSALYLCASSWEGSPNQPQHFGDGTRLSIL.